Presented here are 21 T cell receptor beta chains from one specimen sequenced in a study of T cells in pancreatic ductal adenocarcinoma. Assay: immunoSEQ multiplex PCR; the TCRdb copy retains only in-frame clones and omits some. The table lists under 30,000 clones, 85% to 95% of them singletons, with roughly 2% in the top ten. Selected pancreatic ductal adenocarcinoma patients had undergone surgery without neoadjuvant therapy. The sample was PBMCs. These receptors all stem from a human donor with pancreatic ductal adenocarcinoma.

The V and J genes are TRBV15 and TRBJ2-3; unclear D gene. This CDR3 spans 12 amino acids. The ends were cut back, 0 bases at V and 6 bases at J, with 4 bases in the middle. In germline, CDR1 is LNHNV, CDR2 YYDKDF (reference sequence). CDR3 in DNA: TGTGCCACCAGCAGAGAGGGGGATACGCAGTATTTT. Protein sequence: CATSREGDTQYF.

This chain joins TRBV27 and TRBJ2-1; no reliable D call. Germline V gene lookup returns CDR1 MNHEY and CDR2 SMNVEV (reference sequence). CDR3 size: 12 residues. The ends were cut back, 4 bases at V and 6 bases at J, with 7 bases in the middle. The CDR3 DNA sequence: TGTGCCAGCAGTTACGCCCCCAATGAGCAGTTCTTC. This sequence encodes CASSYAPNEQFF.

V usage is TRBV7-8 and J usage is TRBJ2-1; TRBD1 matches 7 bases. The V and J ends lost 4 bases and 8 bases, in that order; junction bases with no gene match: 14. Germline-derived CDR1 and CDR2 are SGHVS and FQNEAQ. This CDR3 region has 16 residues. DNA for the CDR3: TGTGCCAGCAGCTCAGCCTACAGGGGTCCGGGGCATGAGCAGTTCTTC. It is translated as CASSSAYRGPGHEQFF.

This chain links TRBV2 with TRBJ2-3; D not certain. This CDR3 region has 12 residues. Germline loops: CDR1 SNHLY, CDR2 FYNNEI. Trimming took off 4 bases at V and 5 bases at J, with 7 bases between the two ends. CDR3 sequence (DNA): TGTGCCAGCAGTGTTGAGCAAGATACGCAGTATTTT. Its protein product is CASSVEQDTQYF.

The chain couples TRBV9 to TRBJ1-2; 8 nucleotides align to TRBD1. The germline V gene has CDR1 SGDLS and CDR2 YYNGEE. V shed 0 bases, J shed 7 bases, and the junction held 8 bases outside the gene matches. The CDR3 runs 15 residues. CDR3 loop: CASSVAAQGASGYTF. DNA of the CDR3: TGTGCCAGCAGCGTAGCCGCGCAGGGGGCCTCTGGCTACACCTTC.

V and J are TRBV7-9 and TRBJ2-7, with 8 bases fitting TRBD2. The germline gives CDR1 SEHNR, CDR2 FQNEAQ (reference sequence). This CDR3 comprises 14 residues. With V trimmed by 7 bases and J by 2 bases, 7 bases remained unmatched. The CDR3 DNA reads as TGTGCCAGCACCGTAGCGGGAAACACCTACGAGCAGTACTTC. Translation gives CASTVAGNTYEQYF.

The CDR3 DNA follows: TGTGCCAGCAGCTTGGATGGAATAATCAATCAGCCCCAGCATTTT. It specifies CASSLDGIINQPQHF. This chain uses TRBV5-6 with TRBJ1-5; D remains unclear. This CDR3 region has 15 residues. In germline, CDR1 is SGHDT, CDR2 YYEEEE. Trimming took 0 bases from V and 3 from J, leaving 10 bases between them.

CDR3 loop: CASTGVGPYGYTF. For the CDR3, the DNA is TGTGCCAGCACGGGGGTCGGGCCCTATGGCTACACCTTC. V and J are TRBV6-5 and TRBJ1-2; a weak D match, TRBD1 (5 bases). Looked up from germline, CDR1 is MNHEY and CDR2 is SVGAGI. Trimming stripped 7 bases from V and 4 bases from J, with 13 bases between. The CDR3 sequence is 13 residues long.

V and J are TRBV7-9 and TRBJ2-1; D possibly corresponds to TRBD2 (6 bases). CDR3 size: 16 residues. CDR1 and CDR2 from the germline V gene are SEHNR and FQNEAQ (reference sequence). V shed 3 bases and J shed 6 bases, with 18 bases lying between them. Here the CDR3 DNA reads TGTGCCAGCAGCTTCCTGGGAGGACAAGTCAGCAATGAGCAGTTCTTC. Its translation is CASSFLGGQVSNEQFF.

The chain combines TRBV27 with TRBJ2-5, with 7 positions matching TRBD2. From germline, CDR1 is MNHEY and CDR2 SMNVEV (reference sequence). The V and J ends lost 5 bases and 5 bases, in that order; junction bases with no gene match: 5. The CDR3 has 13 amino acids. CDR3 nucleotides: TGTGCCAGCAGTAGAAGGGAGGGGGAGACCCAGTACTTC. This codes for CASSRREGETQYF.

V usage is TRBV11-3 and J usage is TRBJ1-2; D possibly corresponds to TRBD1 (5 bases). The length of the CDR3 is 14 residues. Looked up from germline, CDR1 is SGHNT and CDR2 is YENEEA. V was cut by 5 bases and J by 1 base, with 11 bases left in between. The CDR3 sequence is CASSPQGVNYGYTF. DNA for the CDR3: TGTGCCAGCAGCCCGCAGGGCGTTAACTATGGCTACACCTTC.

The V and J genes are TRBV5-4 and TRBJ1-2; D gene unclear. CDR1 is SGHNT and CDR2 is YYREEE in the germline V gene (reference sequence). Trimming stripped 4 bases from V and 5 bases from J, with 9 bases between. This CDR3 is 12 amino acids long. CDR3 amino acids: CASSTEGYGYTF. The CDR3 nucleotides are TGTGCCAGCAGCACCGAGGGTTATGGCTACACCTTC.

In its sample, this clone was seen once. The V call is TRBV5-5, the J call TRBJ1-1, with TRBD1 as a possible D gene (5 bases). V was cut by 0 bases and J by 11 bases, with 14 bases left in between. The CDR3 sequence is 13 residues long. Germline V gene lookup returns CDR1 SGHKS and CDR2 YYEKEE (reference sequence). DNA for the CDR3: TGTGCCAGCAGCTTGGCAGACCCGAGGGGTGCTTTCTTT. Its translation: CASSLADPRGAFF.

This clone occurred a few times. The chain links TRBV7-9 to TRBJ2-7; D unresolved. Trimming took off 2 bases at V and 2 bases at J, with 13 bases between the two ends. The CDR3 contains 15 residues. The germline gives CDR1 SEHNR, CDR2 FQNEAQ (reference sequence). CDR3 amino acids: CASSLRVTVPYEQYF. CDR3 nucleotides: TGTGCCAGCAGCTTACGGGTCACCGTCCCCTACGAGCAGTACTTC.

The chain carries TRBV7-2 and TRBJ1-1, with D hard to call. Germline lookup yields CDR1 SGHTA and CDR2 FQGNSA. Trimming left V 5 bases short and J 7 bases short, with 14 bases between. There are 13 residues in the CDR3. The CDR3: CASSVEIGVEAFF. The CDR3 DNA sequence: TGTGCCAGCAGCGTGGAGATTGGGGTTGAAGCTTTCTTT.

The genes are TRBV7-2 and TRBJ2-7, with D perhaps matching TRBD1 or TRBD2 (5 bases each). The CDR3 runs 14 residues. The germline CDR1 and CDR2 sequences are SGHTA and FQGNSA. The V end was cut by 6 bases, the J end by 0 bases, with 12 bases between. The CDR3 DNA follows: TGTGCCAGCAGGAGAGGGACGGACTCCTACGAGCAGTACTTC. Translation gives CASRRGTDSYEQYF.

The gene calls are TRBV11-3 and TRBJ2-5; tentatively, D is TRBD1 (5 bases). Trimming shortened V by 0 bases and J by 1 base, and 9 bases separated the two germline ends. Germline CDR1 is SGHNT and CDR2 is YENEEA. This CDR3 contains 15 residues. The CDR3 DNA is TGTGCCAGCAGCTTAGAGGGCAGGGCCCAAGAGACCCAGTACTTC. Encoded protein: CASSLEGRAQETQYF.

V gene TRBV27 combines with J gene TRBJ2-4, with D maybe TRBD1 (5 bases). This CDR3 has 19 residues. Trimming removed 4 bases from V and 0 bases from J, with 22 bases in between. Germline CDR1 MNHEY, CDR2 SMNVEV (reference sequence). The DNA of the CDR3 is TGTGCCAGCAGTTCAGGACCTATGGCAGGGTTTTTAGCCAAAAACATTCAGTACTTC. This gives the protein CASSSGPMAGFLAKNIQYF.

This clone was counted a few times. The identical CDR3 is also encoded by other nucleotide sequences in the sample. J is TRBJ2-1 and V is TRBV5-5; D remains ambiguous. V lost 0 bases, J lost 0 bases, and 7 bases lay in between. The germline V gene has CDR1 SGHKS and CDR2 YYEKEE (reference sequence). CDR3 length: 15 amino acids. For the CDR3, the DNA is TGTGCCAGCAGCTTGGATTATAGCTCCTACAATGAGCAGTTCTTC. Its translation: CASSLDYSSYNEQFF.

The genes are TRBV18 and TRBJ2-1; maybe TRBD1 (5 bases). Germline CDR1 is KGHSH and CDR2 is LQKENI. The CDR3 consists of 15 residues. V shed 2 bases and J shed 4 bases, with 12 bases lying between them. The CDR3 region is CASSPVLTDYNEQFF. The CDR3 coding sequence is TGTGCCAGCTCACCAGTGTTGACAGATTACAATGAGCAGTTCTTC. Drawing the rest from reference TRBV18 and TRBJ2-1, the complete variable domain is NAGVMQNPRHLVRRRGQEARLRCSPMKGHSHVYWYRQLPEEGLKFMVYLQKENIIDESGMPKERFSAEFPKEGPSILRIQQVVRGDSAAYFCASSPVLTDYNEQFFGPGTRLTVL.

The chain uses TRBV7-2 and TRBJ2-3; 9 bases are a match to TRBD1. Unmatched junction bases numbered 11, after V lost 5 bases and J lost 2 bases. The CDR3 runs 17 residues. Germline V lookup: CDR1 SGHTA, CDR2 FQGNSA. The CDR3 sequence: CASSPNPGQGYTDTQYF. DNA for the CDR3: TGTGCCAGCAGCCCCAACCCGGGACAGGGATACACAGATACGCAGTATTTT.